The 17 T cell receptor beta chains below all came from one sample that was sequenced in a study of T cell changes during pregnancy in multiple sclerosis. Sequencing used immunoSEQ multiplex PCR; TCRdb keeps in-frame clones, though not all of them. The sample consists of over 65,000 clones, 80% to 95% of them appearing once. Sequences were derived from peripheral blood, sampled in the first trimester of pregnancy. All receptors derive from a female donor with multiple sclerosis, enrolled in a pregnancy study.

In nucleotides, the CDR3 is TGCGCCAGCAGCCAAGATCCCGACAGGACAACCGGGGAGCTGTTTTTT. Translating gives CASSQDPDRTTGELFF. V is TRBV4-3 and J is TRBJ2-2; D possibly corresponds to TRBD1 (6 bases). The CDR3 is made up of 16 amino acids. The ends were cut back, 0 bases at V and 5 bases at J, with 13 bases in the middle. Germline CDR1 and CDR2: LGHNA and YSLEER.

There are a few counts of this clone. This chain joins TRBV6-6 and TRBJ1-2; TRBD1 aligns across 11 bases. This CDR3 comprises 14 residues. The J segment lost 7 bases and the V segment lost 5 bases, leaving 6 bases of the junction unmatched. CDR1 and CDR2 from the germline V gene are MNHNY and SVGAGI (reference sequence). The CDR3 loop reads CASSTGQGDGGYTF. DNA for the CDR3: TGTGCCAGCAGTACGGGACAGGGGGATGGTGGCTACACCTTC.

This chain connects TRBV5-4 to TRBJ2-5; 9 bases match TRBD1. Germline V gene data show CDR1 as SGHNT and CDR2 as YYREEE (reference sequence). The length of the CDR3 is 15 residues. J was trimmed by 1 base and V by 6 bases; bases with no gene match: 7. The CDR3 loop is CASMPGQGLQETQYF. The CDR3 nucleotides are TGTGCCAGCATGCCCGGACAGGGGCTCCAAGAGACCCAGTACTTC.

The J gene is TRBJ1-1, the V gene TRBV5-1; no clear D gene. CDR1 SGHRS and CDR2 YFSETQ come from the germline V gene. There are 12 residues in the CDR3. V was clipped by 0 bases and J by 3 bases, with 3 bases between them. CDR3 residues: CASSLVDTEAFF. CDR3 bases: TGCGCCAGCAGCTTGGTAGACACTGAAGCTTTCTTT.

The chain links TRBV30 to TRBJ1-3, with 8 bases matching TRBD1. The CDR3 is made up of 16 amino acids. The germline gives CDR1 GTSNPN, CDR2 SVGIG (reference sequence). J gave up 1 base and V 1 base, and 6 bases lay outside the gene matches. The chain's CDR3 is CAWSDGQGLSGNTIYF. The DNA for the CDR3 is TGTGCCTGGAGTGACGGACAGGGCTTGTCTGGAAACACCATATATTTT.

This clone was observed a single time. The rearrangement uses TRBV6-5 and TRBJ2-7; D call uncertain. The CDR3 is made up of 15 amino acids. The V gene's germline CDR1 is MNHEY and CDR2 SVGAGI. The V end lost 0 bases, the J end lost 5 bases, and 14 bases lay between the germline ends. CDR3 loop: CASSYSPVQHNEQYF. The CDR3 DNA reads TGTGCCAGCAGTTACTCGCCAGTCCAACACAACGAGCAGTACTTC.

This clone was counted once. The chain carries TRBV19 and TRBJ2-2, with 9 bases matching TRBD1. V lost 4 bases, J lost 4 bases, and 1 base stayed unmatched. The CDR3 is 14 residues long. CDR1 LNHDA and CDR2 SQIVND come from the germline V gene (reference sequence). The CDR3 DNA sequence: TGTGCCAGTAGTAGGGACAGGGTCACCGGGGAGCTGTTTTTT. It translates to CASSRDRVTGELFF.

The rearrangement uses TRBV30 and TRBJ1-2, with TRBD1 identical over 9 bases. This CDR3 spans 15 amino acids. Germline CDR1 and CDR2: GTSNPN and SVGIG (reference sequence). With 3 bases clipped from V and 1 base from J, the junction kept 6 bases outside the gene matches. CDR3 DNA: TGTGCCTGGAGCGAATGGACAGGGGATAACTATGGCTACACCTTC. Its translation: CAWSEWTGDNYGYTF.

The chain couples TRBV5-1 to TRBJ1-1, with D possibly being TRBD1 (6 bases). Germline V gene data show CDR1 as SGHRS and CDR2 as YFSETQ. With 2 bases removed from V and 1 base from J, the gap between germline ends came to 12 bases. The length of the CDR3 is 15 residues. The CDR3 spells CASSLEGVENTEAFF. The CDR3 DNA sequence: TGCGCCAGCAGCTTAGAGGGGGTTGAGAACACTGAAGCTTTCTTT.

This clone was counted a single time. The V call is TRBV11-3, the J call TRBJ2-5; no clear D. Looked up from germline, CDR1 is SGHNT and CDR2 is YENEEA. The length of the CDR3 is 14 residues. Trimming took off 6 bases at V and 1 base at J, with 12 bases between the two ends. In nucleotides, the CDR3 is TGTGCCAGCAGAGCTAGACGGCCCCAAGAGACCCAGTACTTC. Translated, it gives CASRARRPQETQYF.

The V call is TRBV6-1, the J call TRBJ1-3; a weak D match, TRBD1 (6 bases). V lost 4 bases and J lost 4, with 14 bases in between. CDR1 is MNHNS and CDR2 is SASEGT in the germline V gene. This CDR3 has 15 residues. The CDR3 DNA is TGTGCCAGCAGTGCAAAACAGGGAAGAGGAAACACCATATATTTT. Protein product: CASSAKQGRGNTIYF.

The V and J genes are TRBV11-2 and TRBJ1-3, with 7 bases identical to TRBD1. Germline V gene lookup returns CDR1 SGHAT and CDR2 FQNNGV. The CDR3 consists of 14 residues. Trimming removed 5 bases from V and 6 bases from J; junction bases left unmatched: 7. The CDR3 coding sequence is TGTGCCAGCAGCCCAAGACAGGGTGTAAACACCATATATTTT. It is translated as CASSPRQGVNTIYF.

J is TRBJ1-2 and V is TRBV4-3; D perhaps matches TRBD1 (6 bases). Germline V CDR1 and CDR2: LGHNA, YSLEER. This CDR3 comprises 16 residues. V lost 3 bases to trimming and J lost 7 bases, with 21 bases between them. The CDR3 spells CASSHGDQGSVVGYTF. As DNA, the CDR3 is TGCGCCAGCAGCCACGGGGACCAGGGGTCAGTTGTTGGCTACACCTTC.

This clone was picked up one time. The chain joins TRBV10-3 to TRBJ2-5, with D possibly matching TRBD2 (5 bases). Trimming cost V 11 bases and J 3 bases, with 22 bases left between them. Germline loops: CDR1 ENHRY, CDR2 SYGVKD. This CDR3 region has 15 residues. The CDR3 spells CAVRKGSGWEETQYF. The CDR3 DNA reads TGTGCCGTCCGGAAGGGAAGCGGCTGGGAAGAGACCCAGTACTTC.

The genes are TRBV15 and TRBJ1-1; D unresolved. V was trimmed by 6 bases and J by 5 bases, leaving 16 bases between them. This CDR3 contains 14 residues. In germline, CDR1 is LNHNV, CDR2 YYDKDF (reference sequence). CDR3 amino acids: CATSSRIEGTEAFF. Written as DNA, the CDR3 is TGTGCCACCAGTAGTAGGATAGAGGGAACTGAAGCTTTCTTT.

The chain has TRBV21-1 and TRBJ1-2; the table's TRBD1 call for D was not verified on the DNA. TRBV21-1 is labeled a pseudogene. This CDR3 contains 16 residues. CDR3 coding DNA: TGTGCCAGCAGCAAAGATAAGACGACAGTTAACTATGGCTACACCTTC. This encodes CASSKDKTTVNYGYTF.

This chain uses TRBV4-1 with TRBJ1-4, with D possibly TRBD1 on 6 matching bases. CDR1 and CDR2 (germline): MGHRA, YSYEKL. The germline V and J ends were trimmed by 1 base and 6 bases, with 18 bases remaining between them. CDR3 length: 17 amino acids. The CDR3 DNA reads TGCGCCAGCAGCCAAGTCCTCCGGCCGGGACAAGATGAAAAACTGTTTTTT. Its translation: CASSQVLRPGQDEKLFF.